The following is a T cell receptor beta chain sequence with its context. Its antigen remains unknown. These data are taken from a study of the immune and genomic landscape of osteosarcoma. On the study more broadly: Median age at diagnosis was 27 years, range roughly 5-81. Most patients were poor-risk; 60% to 75% had died.

Sequenced by immunoSEQ multiplex PCR; TCRdb stores in-frame clones only, minus some. The table has roughly 2,800 clones, 72% seen once. Overall study results and limits: Clonality was benchmarked against external normal skin and healthy blood data.

Osteosarcoma specimens were post-treatment primary, local recurrence and metastasis tumors from poor-prognosis patients. CDR3 size: 14 residues. Germline CDR1 reads MNHNS; CDR2 reads SASEGT. The junction had 10 bases not matched to a gene; V was cut back by 7 bases and J by 4 bases. The sequenced material came from tumor tissue from a local recurrence in the femur. The TCR was taken from a man aged 18 to 29 with osteosarcoma. This chain links TRBV6-1 with TRBJ2-7; 7 bases line up with TRBD1. CDR3 amino acids: CASMQTGIAYEQYF. CDR3 coding DNA: TGTGCCAGCATGCAGACAGGGATCGCGTACGAGCAGTACTTC.